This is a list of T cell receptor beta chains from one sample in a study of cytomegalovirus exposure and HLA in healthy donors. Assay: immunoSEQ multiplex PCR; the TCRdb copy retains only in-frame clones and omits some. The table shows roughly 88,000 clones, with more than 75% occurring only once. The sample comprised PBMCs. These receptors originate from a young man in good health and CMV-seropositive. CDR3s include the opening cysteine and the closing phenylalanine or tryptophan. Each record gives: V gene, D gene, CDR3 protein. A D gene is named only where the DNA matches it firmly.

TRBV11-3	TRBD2	CASSGGGLATTDTQYF
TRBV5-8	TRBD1	CASSWTGRNIQYF
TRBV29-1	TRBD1	CSVDGTAGSGYTF
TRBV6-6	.	CASRVPSGNEQFF
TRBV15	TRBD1	CATSSGQGAYGYTF
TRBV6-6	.	CASNRLGDTQYF
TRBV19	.	CASSIGRNTGELFF
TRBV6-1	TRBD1	CASTLDRGLGEQYF
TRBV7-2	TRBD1	CASSARTGFGNTIYF
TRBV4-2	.	CASSQDLQPGYTF
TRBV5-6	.	CASSLSLNNEQFF
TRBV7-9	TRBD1	CASSGQVDTEAFF
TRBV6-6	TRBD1	CASSTGGYGYTF
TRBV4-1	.	CASSQTATDTQYF
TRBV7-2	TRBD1	CASSLITGGLETQYF
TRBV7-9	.	CASGPGIHEQYF
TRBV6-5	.	CASSYSPGNPEAFF
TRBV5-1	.	CASSWGGRVKETQYF
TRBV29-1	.	CSVAPQGDYGYTF
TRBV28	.	CASSFRSYGYTF
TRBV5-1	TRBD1	CASSTGTGTAYEKLFF
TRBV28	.	CASSPDSRNEQFF
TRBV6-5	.	CASSHGGEAFF
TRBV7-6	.	CASSTLPGDSGANVLTF
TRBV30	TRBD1	CAWSKGQVYEQYF
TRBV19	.	CASSIHGGVTEAFF
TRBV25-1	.	CASSTQGGNEKLFF
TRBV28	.	CASTLGTTEKLFF
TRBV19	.	CASSASLGDQPQHF
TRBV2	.	CASSDPGINQPQHF
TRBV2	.	CASSEQREQFF
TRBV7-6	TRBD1	CASSSGQAYSGNTIYF
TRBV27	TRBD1	CASSTLGTGQGYTF
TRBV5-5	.	CASSMSDDTEAFF
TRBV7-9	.	CAIESYNEQFF
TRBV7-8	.	CASSPLGGGYTF
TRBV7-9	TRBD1	CASSLGTGSNQPQHF
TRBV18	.	CASSPGTKQETQYF
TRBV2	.	CASSESGGLMGYTF
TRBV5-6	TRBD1	CASSPMGQGATNEKLFF
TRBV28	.	CASSLNPLPDGEQFF
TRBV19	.	CASSIQGSYEQYF
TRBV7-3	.	CASSLTSGHADTEAFF
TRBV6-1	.	CASSVNAQGGYGYTF
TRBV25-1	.	CASSPRGTANTGELFF
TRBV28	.	CASTLLGPRGTDTQYF
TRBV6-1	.	CASSESGETQYF
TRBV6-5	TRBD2	CASSSRLAGESYEQYF
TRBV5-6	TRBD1	CASSRGDRGQETQYF
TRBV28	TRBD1	CASSVIDRDAQPQHF
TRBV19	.	CASSTGPSQPQHF
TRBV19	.	CASSQLGQETHYF
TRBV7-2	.	CASSHQRRTGADTQYF
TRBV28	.	CASQQSLIIPQHF
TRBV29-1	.	CSVDIRQGGYEQYF
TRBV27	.	CASSGVLAGAGYGYTF
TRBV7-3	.	CASSRDFHTDTQYF
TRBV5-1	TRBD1	CASSLIQGASDTEAFF